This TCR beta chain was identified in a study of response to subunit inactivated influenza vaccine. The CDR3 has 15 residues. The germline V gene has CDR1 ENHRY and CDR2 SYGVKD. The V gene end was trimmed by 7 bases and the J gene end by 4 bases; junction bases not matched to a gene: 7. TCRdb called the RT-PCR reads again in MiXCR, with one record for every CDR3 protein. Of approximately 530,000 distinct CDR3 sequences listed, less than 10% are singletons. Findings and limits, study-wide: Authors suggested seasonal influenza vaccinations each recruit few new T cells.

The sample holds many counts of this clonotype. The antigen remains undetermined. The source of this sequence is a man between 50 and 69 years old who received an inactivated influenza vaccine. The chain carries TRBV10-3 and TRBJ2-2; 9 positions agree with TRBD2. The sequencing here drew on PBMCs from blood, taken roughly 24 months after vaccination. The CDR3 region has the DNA TGTGCCATCAATCCCGGACTAGCGAGCACCGGGGAGCTGTTTTTT. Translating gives CAINPGLASTGELFF.